One sample yielded the 19 T cell receptor beta chains listed below, sequenced in a study of molecular identifiers for immune sequencing clone quantification. TCRdb processed the PCR reads anew with MiXCR; each CDR3 protein has one entry. Of some 680,000 distinct CDR3 sequences in the sample, roughly 25% were seen once. Sequenced: naive CD8+ T cells from blood, with Jurkat cell RNA spiked in. Subset described: FACS-sorted CD8+CD4-CCR7+CD45RA+ naive T cells. The receptors originated from a human donor in good health. Some libraries in this study had Jurkat cell RNA spiked in.

A word on this clonotype: No conserved phenylalanine or tryptophan is present at the end of the CDR3, so a read error is the likely explanation. The CDR3 DNA reads TGTGCCAGCAGTTACCCGCGGGTAGCGTGTAGCACAGATACGCAGTATGTT. This encodes CASSYPRVACSTDTQYV. The rearrangement joins TRBV6-2 or TRBV6-3 to TRBJ2-3; TRBD2 is a possible D gene (5 bases). The ends were cut back, 2 bases at V and 0 bases at J, with 15 bases in the middle. This CDR3 region has 17 residues. Germline V CDR1 and CDR2: MNHEY, SVGEGT.

This clonotype was recorded a few times. The missing conserved phenylalanine or tryptophan at the end of this CDR3 makes a read error likely. The DNA is left out, because the CDR3 cannot be placed on it with certainty; the CDR3 is given as TCRdb lists it. CDR3: CASSTGLDLYERYS. V is TRBV28 and J is TRBJ2-7; the tabulated D call, TRBD2, remains unverified against the DNA. The germline gives CDR1 MDHEN, CDR2 SYDVKM. The CDR3 contains 14 residues when both ends are counted.

This clonotype was counted ten times or more. This chain links TRBV20-1 with TRBJ2-7; 7 bases match TRBD1. Germline V gene sequence: CDR1 DFQATT, CDR2 SNEGSKA (reference sequence). The V and J ends lost 5 bases and 2 bases, in that order; junction bases with no gene match: 3. The CDR3 loop spans 12 amino acids. Here the CDR3 DNA reads TGCAGTGCTGCCGGGACAGCCTACGAGCAGTACTTC. Amino acids: CSAAGTAYEQYF.

The table lists this clonotype with many counts. The chain links TRBV13 to TRBJ1-1; D perhaps matches TRBD1 (5 bases). This CDR3 contains 16 residues. CDR1 PRHDT and CDR2 FYEKMQ come from the germline V gene (reference sequence). Trimming shortened V by 6 bases and J by 1 base, and 18 bases separated the two germline ends. CDR3 sequence: CASSTRTGAPNTEAFF. CDR3 sequence (DNA): TGTGCCAGCAGTACCCGGACTGGGGCTCCGAACACTGAAGCTTTCTTT.

As for this clonotype: A much bigger clone sits one base away, suggesting this may be a read error. V is TRBV7-9 and J is TRBJ2-7, with 7 bases that match TRBD2. Germline-derived CDR1 and CDR2 are SEHNR and FQNEAQ (reference sequence). The V segment lost 1 base and the J segment 6 bases; nucleotides outside the gene matches: 3. This CDR3 is built from 13 residues. As DNA, the CDR3 is TGTGCCAGCAGCTTAGGACTAGCCGGCGAGCAGTACTTC. Its protein is CASSLGLAGEQYF.

This clonotype was seen ten or more times. J is TRBJ1-5 and V is TRBV12-3 or TRBV12-4; possible D gene TRBD1, 5 bases. V shed 7 bases and J shed 3 bases, with 13 bases lying between them. The CDR3 is made up of 14 amino acids. The CDR3 loop reads CASIRGDLNQPQHF. For the CDR3, the DNA is TGTGCCAGCATTCGAGGGGACCTCAATCAGCCCCAGCATTTT.

This clonotype was picked up many times. The chain employs TRBV27 and TRBJ1-5, with D perhaps TRBD1 (5 bases). The CDR3 length is 16 residues. CDR1 is MNHEY and CDR2 is SMNVEV in the germline V gene (reference sequence). Deletions cut 1 base from V and 4 bases from J, with 14 bases between. CDR3 residues: CASSLLGDSSNQPQHF. The CDR3 nucleotides read TGTGCCAGCAGTTTATTGGGCGACAGCAGTAATCAGCCCCAGCATTTT.

At least ten counts were recorded for this clonotype. The chain combines TRBV23-1 with TRBJ1-4; D is unresolved. TRBV23-1 is flagged as an ORF with uncertain function. The CDR3 runs to 15 residues. Trimming cost V 0 bases and J 8 bases, with 13 bases left between them. The DNA of the CDR3 is TGCGCCAGCAGTCAATCGAGCAGTCGAGAAGAAAAACTGTTTTTT. Encoded protein: CASSQSSSREEKLFF.

Notes on this clonotype: A much larger clone lies one base from this, so it may be a read error. The chain couples TRBV7-9 to TRBJ2-7; D is unclear. Germline V CDR1 and CDR2: SEHNR, FQNEAQ (reference sequence). The CDR3 is made up of 13 amino acids. CDR3 in amino acids: CASSSGYYYEKYF. CDR3 nucleotides: TGTGCCAGCAGCTCAGGATACTACTACGAGAAGTACTTC.

On this clonotype itself: This may stem from a read error, because a much larger clone lies one nucleotide away. It is likely a read error, because the conserved phenylalanine at the end of the CDR3 is missing. The chain joins TRBV6-5 to TRBJ1-5; D perhaps matches TRBD1 (6 bases). This CDR3 comprises 13 residues. Between the trimmed V and J ends, which lost 4 bases and 7 bases, there was a span of 11 bases. The germline V gene encodes CDR1 MNHEY and CDR2 SVGAGI. DNA for the CDR3: TGTGCCAGCAGTTCCCAGGGGCACCAGCCCCAGCATTTA. This encodes CASSSQGHQPQHL.

As regards this clonotype: A much more abundant neighbour one base away suggests this may be a read error. The chain has TRBV14 and TRBJ2-3; TRBD2 agrees at 9 bases. Looked up from germline, CDR1 is SGHDN and CDR2 is FVKESK. V was pared by 2 bases and J by 3 bases, with 12 bases of the junction left unmatched. This CDR3 has 18 amino acids. Written as DNA, the CDR3 is TGTGCCAGCAGCCAAACTAGCGGGTGGGCGCTGTGGACAGATACGCAGTATTTT. As protein: CASSQTSGWALWTDTQYF.

Only one count was recorded for this clonotype. One end of the junction is discordant with germline, which a read error may explain. The rearrangement uses TRBV7-9 and TRBJ2-2; 13 bases map to TRBD2. Germline CDR1 SEHNR, CDR2 FQNEAQ (reference sequence). CDR3 size: 16 residues. CDR3 amino acids: CASSPGTSGNTGELLF. CDR3 sequence (DNA): TGTGCCAGCAGCCCCGGGACTAGCGGGAACACCGGGGAGCTGCTTTTT.

With respect to this clonotype: A much larger clone is a single base away; this may be a read error. CDR3 region: CASGDSIYAQYF. CDR3 nucleotides: TGTGCCAGCGGTGACTCGATCTACGCGCAGTACTTC. The rearrangement uses TRBV25-1 and TRBJ2-7; D not resolved. The germline V gene has CDR1 MGHDK and CDR2 SYGVNS. CDR3 size: 12 residues.

The CDR3 reads CASSYGLVSYEQYF. The DNA for the CDR3 is TGTGCCAGCAGTTACGGGTTGGTATCCTACGAGCAGTACTTC. The chain is built from TRBV6-5 and TRBJ2-7; D remains unclear. This CDR3 has 14 amino acids. Trimming left V 2 bases short and J 1 base short, with 9 bases between. From germline, CDR1 is MNHEY and CDR2 SVGAGI.

This clonotype was detected only once. This sequence may be a read error, since a much larger clone differs from it by one base. The rearrangement links TRBV7-9 to TRBJ2-3, with 8 bases lining up with TRBD2. The CDR3 covers 14 residues. CDR1 SEHNR and CDR2 FQNEAQ come from the germline V gene (reference sequence). The CDR3 nucleotides are TGTGCCAGCCTCCGACTAGCGAGCACAGATACGCTGTATTTT. Its translation: CASLRLASTDTLYF.

Turning to this clonotype: A much larger clone differs by one base, so this may be a read error. The chain couples TRBV7-9 to TRBJ1-1; a possible D gene is TRBD1 (6 bases). V was shortened by 8 bases and J by 3 bases, with 16 bases between the two germline ends. This CDR3 is 14 amino acids long. The germline gives CDR1 SEHNR, CDR2 FQNEAQ (reference sequence). The DNA of the CDR3 is TGTGCCAGCGGACAACAGGGATCCGACACTGAAGCTTTCTTT. This sequence encodes CASGQQGSDTEAFF.

Concerning this clonotype: This may come from a read error, since a much larger clone is one base off. V and J are TRBV7-2 and TRBJ2-7, with 8 bases matching TRBD2. The CDR3 is 14 residues long. In germline, CDR1 is SGHTA, CDR2 FQGNSA. CDR3 amino acids: CACSPNPSGYEQYF. Here the CDR3 DNA reads TGTGCCTGCAGCCCTAACCCTAGCGGGTACGAGCAGTACTTC.

In this sample, this clonotype turned up many times. The chain joins TRBV6-5 to TRBJ2-4; 8 bases map to TRBD2. Germline V gene lookup returns CDR1 MNHEY and CDR2 SVGAGI. The length of the CDR3 is 15 residues. The ends lost 6 bases at V and 0 bases at J; junction bases unmatched: 4. The CDR3 DNA follows: TGTGCCAGCAGGGAACTAGCGGAAGCCAAAAACATTCAGTACTTC. Translated: CASRELAEAKNIQYF.

Note on this clonotype: A much larger clone lies a single base off, so this may be a read error. The chain links TRBV4-3 to TRBJ1-1, with a weak D call TRBD1 (5 bases). CDR1 is LGHNA and CDR2 is YSLEER in the germline V gene. This CDR3 contains 14 residues. The CDR3 reads CASSQVAGNTAAFF. Here the CDR3 DNA reads TGCGCCAGCAGCCAAGTGGCAGGGAACACTGCAGCTTTCTTT.